Described below is a single TCR beta chain sequence and its context. This entry comes from a study of T-cell reconstitution after alpha-beta-depleted transplantation in children. During its preparation, the TCRbeta library received unique molecular identifiers. TCRdb re-derived calls from the PCR reads in MiXCR, one entry per CDR3 protein. The sample has about 500,000 distinct CDR3 sequences, approximately 30% seen once; the top ten hold 2% to 3%. Trimming took 1 base from V and 4 from J, leaving 14 bases between them. CDR1 is MNHNS, CDR2 SASEGT, per germline. CDR3 length: 16 amino acids. The sequence derives from a human donor who donated a stem cell graft to a child with aplastic anemia. This specimen was PBMCs from the stem cell graft donor, taken from the stem cell graft. The chain combines TRBV6-1 with TRBJ1-5; D gene ambiguous. The CDR3: CASSEGSLGGNQPQHF. The CDR3 DNA sequence: TGTGCCAGCAGTGAAGGGTCCCTAGGCGGGAATCAGCCCCAGCATTTT.